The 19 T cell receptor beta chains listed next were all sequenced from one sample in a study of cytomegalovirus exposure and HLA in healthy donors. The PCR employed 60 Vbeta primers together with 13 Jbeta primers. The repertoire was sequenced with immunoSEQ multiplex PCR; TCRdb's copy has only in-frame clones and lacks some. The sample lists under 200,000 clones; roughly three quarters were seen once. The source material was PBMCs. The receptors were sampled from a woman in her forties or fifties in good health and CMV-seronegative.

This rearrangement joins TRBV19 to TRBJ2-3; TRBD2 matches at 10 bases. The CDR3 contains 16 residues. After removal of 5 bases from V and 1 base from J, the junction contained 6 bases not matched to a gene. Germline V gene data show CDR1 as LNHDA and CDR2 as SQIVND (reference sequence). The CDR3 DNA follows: TGTGCCAGTAGTCCTGGGCTAGCGGGGGGCACAGATACGCAGTATTTT. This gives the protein CASSPGLAGGTDTQYF.

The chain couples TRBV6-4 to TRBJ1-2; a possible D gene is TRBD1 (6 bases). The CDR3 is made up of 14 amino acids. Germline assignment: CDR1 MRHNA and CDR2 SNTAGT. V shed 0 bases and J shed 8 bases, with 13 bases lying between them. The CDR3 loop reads CASSDSFGGRGYTF. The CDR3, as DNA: TGTGCCAGCAGTGACTCGTTTGGGGGCAGGGGCTACACCTTC.

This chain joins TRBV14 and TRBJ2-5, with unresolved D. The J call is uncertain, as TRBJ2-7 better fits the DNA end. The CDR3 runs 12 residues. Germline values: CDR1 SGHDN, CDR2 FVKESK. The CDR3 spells CASSQSSYEQYF. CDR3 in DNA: TGTGCCAGCAGCCAGTCAAGCTACGAGCAGTACTTC.

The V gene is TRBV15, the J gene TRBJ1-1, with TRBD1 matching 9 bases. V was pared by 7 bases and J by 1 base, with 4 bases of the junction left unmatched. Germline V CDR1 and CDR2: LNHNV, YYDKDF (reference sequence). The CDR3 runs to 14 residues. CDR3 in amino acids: CATTRQGGNTEAFF. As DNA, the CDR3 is TGTGCCACCACCCGACAGGGGGGGAACACTGAAGCTTTCTTT.

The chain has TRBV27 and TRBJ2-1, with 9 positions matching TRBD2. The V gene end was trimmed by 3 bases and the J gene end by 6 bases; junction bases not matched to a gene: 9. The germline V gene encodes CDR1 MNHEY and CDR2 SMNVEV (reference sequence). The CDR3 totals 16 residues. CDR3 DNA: TGTGCCAGCAGTTTGTTGGCGGGGGGGCCTCTCAATGAGCAGTTCTTC. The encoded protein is CASSLLAGGPLNEQFF.

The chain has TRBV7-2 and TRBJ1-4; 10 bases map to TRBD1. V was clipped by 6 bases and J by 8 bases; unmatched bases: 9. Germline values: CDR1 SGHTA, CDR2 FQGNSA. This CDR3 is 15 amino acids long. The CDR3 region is CASSLTGGSNEKLFF. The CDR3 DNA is TGTGCCAGCAGTTTGACAGGGGGCTCAAACGAAAAACTGTTTTTT.

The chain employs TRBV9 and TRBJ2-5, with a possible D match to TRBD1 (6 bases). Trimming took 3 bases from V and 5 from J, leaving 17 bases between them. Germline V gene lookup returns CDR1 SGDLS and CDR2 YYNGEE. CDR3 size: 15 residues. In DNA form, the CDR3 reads TGTGCCAGCAGCGCGACAACAGGGTTGGGGGAGACCCAGTACTTC. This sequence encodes CASSATTGLGETQYF.

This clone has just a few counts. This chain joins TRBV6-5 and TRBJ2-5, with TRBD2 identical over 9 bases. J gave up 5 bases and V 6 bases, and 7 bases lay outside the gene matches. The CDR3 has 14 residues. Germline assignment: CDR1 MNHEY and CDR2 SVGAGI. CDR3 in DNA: TGTGCCAGCAGAGCGGGAGGCTTACTGGAGACCCAGTACTTC. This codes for CASRAGGLLETQYF.

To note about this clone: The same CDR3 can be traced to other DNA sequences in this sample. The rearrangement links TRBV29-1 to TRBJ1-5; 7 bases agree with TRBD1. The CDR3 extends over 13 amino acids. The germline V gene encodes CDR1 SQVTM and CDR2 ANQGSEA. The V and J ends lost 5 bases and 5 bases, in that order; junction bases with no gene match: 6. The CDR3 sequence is CSVCDTGDQPQHF. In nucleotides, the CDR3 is TGCAGCGTTTGCGACACAGGGGATCAGCCCCAGCATTTT.

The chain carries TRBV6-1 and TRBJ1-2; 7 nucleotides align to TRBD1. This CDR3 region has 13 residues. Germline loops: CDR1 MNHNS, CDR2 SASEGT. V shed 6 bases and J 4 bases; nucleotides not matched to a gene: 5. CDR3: CASRTGPLYGYTF. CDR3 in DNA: TGTGCCAGCAGGACAGGGCCTCTCTATGGCTACACCTTC.

CDR3 region: CASSPRIAGVANEQFF. In DNA, the CDR3 is TGTGCCAGCTCACCAAGAATAGCGGGAGTAGCCAATGAGCAGTTCTTC. The rearrangement joins TRBV18 to TRBJ2-1; 9 bases agree with TRBD2. The CDR3 totals 16 residues. V gave up 2 bases and J gave up 6 bases; unmatched junction bases: 8. Germline V gives CDR1 KGHSH, CDR2 LQKENI.

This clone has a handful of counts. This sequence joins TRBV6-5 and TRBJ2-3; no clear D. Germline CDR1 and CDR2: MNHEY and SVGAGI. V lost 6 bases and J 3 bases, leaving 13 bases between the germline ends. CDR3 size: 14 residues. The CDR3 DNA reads TGTGCCAGCAGCGTAGTAGCTGGGACAGATACGCAGTATTTT. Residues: CASSVVAGTDTQYF.

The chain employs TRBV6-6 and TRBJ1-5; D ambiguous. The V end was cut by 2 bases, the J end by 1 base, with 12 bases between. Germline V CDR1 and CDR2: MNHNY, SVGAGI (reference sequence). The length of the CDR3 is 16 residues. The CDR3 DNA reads TGTGCCAGCAGTTACGACGGGTCACCCAGCAATCAGCCCCAGCATTTT. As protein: CASSYDGSPSNQPQHF.

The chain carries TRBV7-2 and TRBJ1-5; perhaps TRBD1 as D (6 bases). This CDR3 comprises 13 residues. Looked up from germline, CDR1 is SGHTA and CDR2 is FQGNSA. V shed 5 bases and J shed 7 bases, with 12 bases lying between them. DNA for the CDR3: TGTGCCAGCAGCCCGCACAGGGAACAGCCCCAGCATTTT. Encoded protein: CASSPHREQPQHF.

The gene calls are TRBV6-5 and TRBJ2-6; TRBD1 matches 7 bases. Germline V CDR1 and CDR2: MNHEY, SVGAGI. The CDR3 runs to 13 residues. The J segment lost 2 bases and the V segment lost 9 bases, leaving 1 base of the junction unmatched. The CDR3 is CASTGAGANVLTF. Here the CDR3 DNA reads TGTGCCAGTACAGGGGCTGGGGCCAACGTCCTGACTTTC.

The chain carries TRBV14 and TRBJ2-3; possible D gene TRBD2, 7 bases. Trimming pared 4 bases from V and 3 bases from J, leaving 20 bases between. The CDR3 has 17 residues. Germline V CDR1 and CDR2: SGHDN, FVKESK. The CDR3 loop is CASSPLLGGPQTDTQYF. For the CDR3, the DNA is TGTGCCAGCAGCCCTCTACTCGGGGGGCCCCAAACAGATACGCAGTATTTT.

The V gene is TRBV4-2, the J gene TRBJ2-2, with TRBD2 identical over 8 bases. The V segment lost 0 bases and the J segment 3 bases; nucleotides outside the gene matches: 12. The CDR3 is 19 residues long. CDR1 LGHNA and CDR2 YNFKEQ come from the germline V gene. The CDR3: CASSQDLRRVAGHTGELFF. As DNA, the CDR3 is TGTGCCAGCAGCCAAGATTTGCGTAGGGTAGCGGGACACACCGGGGAGCTGTTTTTT.

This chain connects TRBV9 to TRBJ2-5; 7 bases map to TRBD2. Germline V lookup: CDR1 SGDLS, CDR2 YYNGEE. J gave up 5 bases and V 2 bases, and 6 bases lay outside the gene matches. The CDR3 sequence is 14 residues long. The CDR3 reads CASSVGGTKETQYF. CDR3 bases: TGTGCCAGCAGCGTTGGGGGGACTAAGGAGACCCAGTACTTC.

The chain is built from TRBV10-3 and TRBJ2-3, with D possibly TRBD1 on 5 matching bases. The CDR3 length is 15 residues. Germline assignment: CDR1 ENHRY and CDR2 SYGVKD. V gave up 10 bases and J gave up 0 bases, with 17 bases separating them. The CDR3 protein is CATKGPYSSTDTQYF. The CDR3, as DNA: TGTGCCACCAAGGGGCCTTATTCTAGCACAGATACGCAGTATTTT.